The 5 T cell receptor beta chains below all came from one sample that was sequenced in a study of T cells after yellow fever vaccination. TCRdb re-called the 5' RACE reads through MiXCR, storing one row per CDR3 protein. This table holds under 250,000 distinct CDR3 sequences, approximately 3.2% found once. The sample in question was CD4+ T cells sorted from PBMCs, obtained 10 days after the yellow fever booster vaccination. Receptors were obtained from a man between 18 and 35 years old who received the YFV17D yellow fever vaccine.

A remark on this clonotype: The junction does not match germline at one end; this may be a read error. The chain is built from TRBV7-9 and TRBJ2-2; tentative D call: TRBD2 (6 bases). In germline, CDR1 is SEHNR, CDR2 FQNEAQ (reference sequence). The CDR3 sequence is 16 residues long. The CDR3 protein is CASSLGREADTGGLFF. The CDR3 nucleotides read TGTGCCAGCAGCTTGGGCAGGGAAGCGGACACCGGGGGGCTGTTTTTT.

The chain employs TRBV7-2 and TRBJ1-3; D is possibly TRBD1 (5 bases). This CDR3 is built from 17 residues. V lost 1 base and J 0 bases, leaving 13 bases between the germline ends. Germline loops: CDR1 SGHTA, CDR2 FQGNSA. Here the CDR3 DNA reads TGTGCCAGCAGCTTAGGACAGCCCTACCACTCTGGAAACACCATATATTTT. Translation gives CASSLGQPYHSGNTIYF.

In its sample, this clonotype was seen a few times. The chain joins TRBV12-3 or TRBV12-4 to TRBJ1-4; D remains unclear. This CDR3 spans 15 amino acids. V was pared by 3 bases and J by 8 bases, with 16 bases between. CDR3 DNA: TGTGCCAGCAGTTTCAACGTTCTGGCAAAGGAAAAACTGTTTTTT. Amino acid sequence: CASSFNVLAKEKLFF.

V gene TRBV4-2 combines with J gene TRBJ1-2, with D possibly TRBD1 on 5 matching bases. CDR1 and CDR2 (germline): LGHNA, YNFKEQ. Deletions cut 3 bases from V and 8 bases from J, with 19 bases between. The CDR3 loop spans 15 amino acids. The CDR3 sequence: CASSQAGGSVGGYTF. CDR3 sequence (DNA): TGTGCCAGCAGCCAGGCTGGGGGGAGCGTCGGGGGCTACACCTTC.

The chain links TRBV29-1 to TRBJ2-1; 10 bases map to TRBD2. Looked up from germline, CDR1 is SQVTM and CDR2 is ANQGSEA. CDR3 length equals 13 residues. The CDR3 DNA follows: TGCACCATCCAGGGAGAGCGGGGGGGCGGGCAGTTCTTC. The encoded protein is CTIQGERGGGQFF.